This entry features one T cell receptor (beta chain) sequence. Which antigen it targets is not known. No base-level quality is on record; no much larger clone is a single base apart. These data belong to a study of graft-versus-host responses after intestinal transplantation (dated by TCRdb to the early 2020s). Context from the whole study: The transplants that recipients received were multivisceral, liver-intestinal, or isolated intestinal. Anti-thymocyte globulin induction was given to all recipients, followed by maintenance tacrolimus and steroids for around three years. Bulk TCR-beta CDR3 sequencing was used to track graft-versus-host and host-versus-graft alloreactive T cell clones in the graft, circulation and bone marrow after intestinal transplantation. To identify alloreactive clones, pre-transplant mixed lymphocyte reaction products were sequenced and then compared with unstimulated pre-transplant donor and recipient T cells. The cohort enrolled about two dozen intestinal transplant recipients including one retransplant, and a few patients lacking pretransplant specimens were excluded. A peak of at least 4% donor T cells among recipient peripheral blood mononuclear cells was the definition used for donor T cell macrochimerism. Rather than being sequenced by the commercial service, samples from a few later patients were sequenced in-house on an Illumina MiSeq and processed with MiXCR.

In the first month after transplant, blood samples were collected up to 4 times, and after that at least monthly when available. To prepare the library, the immunoSEQ multiplex PCR assay was applied. High-throughput TCR-beta CDR3 sequencing of genomic DNA from most patients was performed by Adaptive Biotechnologies. As for the authors' bioinformatics: TCR sequencing data for 18 patients were retrieved from Adaptive's ImmunoSEQ software; three other patients were processed with MiXCR and VDJtools. CDR3 nucleotide sequences shared by donor and recipient were removed because the origin of these sequences could not be assigned. Alloreactive clones required at least 2-fold expansion over unstimulated cells and minimum CFSE-low frequency of 0.002% (template counts) or 0.001% (read counts). A clone was considered mappable if detected in the sequenced pre-transplant spleen, lymph node, or MLR CFSE-low populations of the donor or recipient. The cumulative frequency of alloreactive clones was calculated as a percentage of all sequences, weighted by copy number. TCRdb obtained this table from immuneACCESS and retained in-frame rearrangements with V and J assigned. These tables miss some clones; where compared with another copy, unresolved V genes account for less than half of the shortfall, and the remainder is unexplained. That table furnishes V, J and clone size, whereas the DNA furnished D and trimming. Counted in this sample were roughly 60,000 clones; 91% of them appeared once. 2.5% to 3% of the sample goes to the ten largest clones.

What the authors observed across the whole study: Early after transplant, peak levels of circulating GvH clones were associated with declines in HvG clones. In patients with donor T cell macrochimerism, the allografts had high GvH to HvG T cell clonal ratios. GvH clones were found in recipient bone marrow, and some of the GvH clones appeared earlier in ileal mucosa or blood, which is consistent with an intestinal mucosal origin. The relatively low number and heterogeneity of intestinal transplant patients limited the conclusions.

The germline V gene encodes CDR1 DFQATT and CDR2 SNEGSKA (reference sequence). The junction shows trimming of 7 bases on V and 6 bases on J, plus 12 bases between the germline ends. The CDR3, cysteine through phenylalanine, is 11 amino acids long. Kept here is only the CDR3 DNA, which spans 33 bases and is read in frame from base 1. This specimen was PBMCs, taken less than 130 days after intestinal transplantation. The clonotype was recovered from a human patient who received an intestinal transplant, so some T cells may come from the graft donor. The sequence links TRBV20-1 to TRBJ1-1; matching of 6 bases hints at TRBD1 as the D gene. The bases are TGCAGTGGAAGGGGGTATGCTGAAGCTTTCTTT. It codes for CSGRGYAEAFF.